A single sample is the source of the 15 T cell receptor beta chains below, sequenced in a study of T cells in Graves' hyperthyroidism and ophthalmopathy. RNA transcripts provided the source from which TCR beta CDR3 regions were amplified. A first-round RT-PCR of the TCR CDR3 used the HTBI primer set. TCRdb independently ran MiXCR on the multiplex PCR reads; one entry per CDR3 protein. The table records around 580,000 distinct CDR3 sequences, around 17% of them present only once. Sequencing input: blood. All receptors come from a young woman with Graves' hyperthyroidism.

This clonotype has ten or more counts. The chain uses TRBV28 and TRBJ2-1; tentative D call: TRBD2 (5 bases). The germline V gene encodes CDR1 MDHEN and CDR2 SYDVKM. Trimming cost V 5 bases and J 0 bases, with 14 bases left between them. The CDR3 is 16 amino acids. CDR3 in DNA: TGTGCCAGCAGTACGCCTAGGGAGTTCTCCTACAATGAGCAGTTCTTC. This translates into CASSTPREFSYNEQFF. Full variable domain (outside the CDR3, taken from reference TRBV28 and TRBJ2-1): DVKVTQSSRYLVKRTGEKVFLECVQDMDHENMFWYRQDPGLGLRLIYFSYDVKMKEKGDIPEGYSVSREKKERFSLILESASTNQTSMYLCASSTPREFSYNEQFFGPGTRLTVL.

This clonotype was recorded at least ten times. The DNA of the CDR3 is TGTGCCAGCAGCTTAGACAGGGGAGCGGACGAGCAGTACTTC. This encodes CASSLDRGADEQYF. The rearrangement uses TRBV7-9 and TRBJ2-7; 7 bases are shared with TRBD1. The germline V gene has CDR1 SEHNR and CDR2 FQNEAQ (reference sequence). The CDR3 contains 14 residues. V lost 1 base to trimming and J lost 5 bases; unmatched junction nucleotides: 5.

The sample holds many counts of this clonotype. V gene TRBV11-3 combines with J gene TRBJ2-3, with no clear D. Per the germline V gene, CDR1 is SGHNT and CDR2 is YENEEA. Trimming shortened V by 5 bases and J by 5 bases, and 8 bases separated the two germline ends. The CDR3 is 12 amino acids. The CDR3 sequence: CASSTRGDTQYF. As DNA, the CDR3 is TGTGCCAGCAGCACTCGCGGAGATACGCAGTATTTT.

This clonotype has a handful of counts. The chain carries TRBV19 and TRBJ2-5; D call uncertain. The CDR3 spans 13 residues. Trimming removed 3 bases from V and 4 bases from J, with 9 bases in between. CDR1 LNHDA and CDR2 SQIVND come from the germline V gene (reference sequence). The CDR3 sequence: CASSMNPGETQYF. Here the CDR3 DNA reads TGTGCCAGTAGTATGAACCCGGGAGAGACCCAGTACTTC.

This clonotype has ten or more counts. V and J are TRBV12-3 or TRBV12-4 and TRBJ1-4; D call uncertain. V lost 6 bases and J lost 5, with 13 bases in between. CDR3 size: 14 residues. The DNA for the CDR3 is TGTGCCAGCAGGCGGACGGATGTCAATGAAAAACTGTTTTTT. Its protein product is CASRRTDVNEKLFF.

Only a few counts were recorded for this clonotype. CDR3 sequence reads: CASSQGTNSYEQYF. CDR3 in DNA: TGCGCCAGCAGCCAAGGGACTAACTCCTACGAGCAGTACTTC. This sequence joins TRBV4-1 and TRBJ2-7; a possible D gene is TRBD2 (6 bases). Germline CDR1 MGHRA, CDR2 YSYEKL. The CDR3 length is 14 residues. Trimming took 1 base from V and 0 from J, leaving 7 bases between them.

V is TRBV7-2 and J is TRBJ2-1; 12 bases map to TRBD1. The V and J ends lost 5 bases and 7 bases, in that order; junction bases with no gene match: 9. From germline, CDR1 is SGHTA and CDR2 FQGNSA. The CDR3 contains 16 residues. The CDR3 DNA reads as TGTGCCAGCAGCAACACGGGGACAGGGGGCCGGAATGAGCAGTTCTTC. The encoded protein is CASSNTGTGGRNEQFF.

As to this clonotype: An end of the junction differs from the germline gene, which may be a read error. CDR3 protein: CASSVAPLYGYTF. The CDR3 nucleotides read TGTGCCAGCAGCGTAGCCCCGTTGTATGGCTACACCTTC. This chain connects TRBV5-1 to TRBJ1-2; D not certain. Germline lookup yields CDR1 SGHRS and CDR2 YFSETQ. The CDR3 sequence is 13 residues long.

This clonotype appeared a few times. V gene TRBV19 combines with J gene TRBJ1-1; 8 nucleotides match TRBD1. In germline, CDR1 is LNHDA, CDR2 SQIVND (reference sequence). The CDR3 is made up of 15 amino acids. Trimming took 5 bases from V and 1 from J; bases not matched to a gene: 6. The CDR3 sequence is CASSRGGTGNTEAFF. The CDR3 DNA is TGTGCCAGTAGTCGCGGCGGGACAGGGAACACTGAAGCTTTCTTT.

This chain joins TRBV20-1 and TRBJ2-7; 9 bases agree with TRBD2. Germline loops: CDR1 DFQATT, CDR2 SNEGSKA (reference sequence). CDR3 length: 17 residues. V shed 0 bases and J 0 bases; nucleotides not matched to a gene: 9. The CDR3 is CSARDLRLAASSYEQYF. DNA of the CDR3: TGCAGTGCTAGAGATCTTAGACTAGCGGCCAGCTCCTACGAGCAGTACTTC.

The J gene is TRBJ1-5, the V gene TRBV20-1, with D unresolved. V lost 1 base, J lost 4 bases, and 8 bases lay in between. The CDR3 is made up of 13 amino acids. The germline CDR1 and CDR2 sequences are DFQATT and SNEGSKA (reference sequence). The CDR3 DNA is TGCAGTGCTAGAGGCGCGGCTAATCAGCCCCAGCATTTT. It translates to CSARGAANQPQHF.

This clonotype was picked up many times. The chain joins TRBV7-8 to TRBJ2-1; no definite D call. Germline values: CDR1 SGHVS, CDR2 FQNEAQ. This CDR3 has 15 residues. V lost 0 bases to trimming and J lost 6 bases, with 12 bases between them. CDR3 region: CASSLATTGSNEQFF. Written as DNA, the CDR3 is TGTGCCAGCAGCTTAGCGACGACCGGATCCAATGAGCAGTTCTTC. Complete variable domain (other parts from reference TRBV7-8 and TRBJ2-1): GAGVSQSPRYKVAKRGQDVALRCDPISGHVSLFWYQQALGQGPEFLTYFQNEAQLDKSGLPSDRFFAERPEGSVSTLKIQRTQQEDSAVYLCASSLATTGSNEQFFGPGTRLTVL.

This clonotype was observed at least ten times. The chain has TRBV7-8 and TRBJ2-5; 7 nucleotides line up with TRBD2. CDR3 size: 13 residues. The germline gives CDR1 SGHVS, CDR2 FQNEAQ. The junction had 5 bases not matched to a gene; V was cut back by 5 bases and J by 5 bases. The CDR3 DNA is TGTGCCAGCAGCCCTACTAGCGTTGAGACCCAGTACTTC. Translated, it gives CASSPTSVETQYF. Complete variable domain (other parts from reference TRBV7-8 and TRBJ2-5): GAGVSQSPRYKVAKRGQDVALRCDPISGHVSLFWYQQALGQGPEFLTYFQNEAQLDKSGLPSDRFFAERPEGSVSTLKIQRTQQEDSAVYLCASSPTSVETQYFGPGTRLLVL.

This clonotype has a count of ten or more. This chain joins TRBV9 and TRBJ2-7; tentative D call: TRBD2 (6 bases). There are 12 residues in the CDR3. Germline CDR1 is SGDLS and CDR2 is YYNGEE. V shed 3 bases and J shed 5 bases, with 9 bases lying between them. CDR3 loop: CASSASGDEQYF. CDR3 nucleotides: TGTGCCAGCAGCGCGTCGGGAGACGAGCAGTACTTC.

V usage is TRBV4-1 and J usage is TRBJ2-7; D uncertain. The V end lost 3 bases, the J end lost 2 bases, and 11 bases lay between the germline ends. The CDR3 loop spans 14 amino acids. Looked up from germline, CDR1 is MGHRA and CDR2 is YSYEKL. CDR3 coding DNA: TGCGCCAGCAGCCACGAGAGCCTCACCTACGAGCAGTACTTC. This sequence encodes CASSHESLTYEQYF.